These 18 T cell receptor beta chains share one sample of origin, sequenced in a study of T cell repertoires in ileal Crohn's disease. Method: immunoSEQ multiplex PCR; TCRdb's copy keeps in-frame clones and lacks some. Here the sample spans thousands of clones, around 80% being singletons. Sequences were obtained from ileal tissue. The receptor set was obtained from an adult with Crohn's disease.

This clone has just a few counts. The rearrangement links TRBV11-2 to TRBJ1-3, with D perhaps matching TRBD1 (6 bases). CDR3 size: 14 residues. The germline CDR1 and CDR2 sequences are SGHAT and FQNNGV. V shed 2 bases and J shed 4 bases, with 9 bases lying between them. CDR3 bases: TGTGCCAGCAGCTTACCAGGGGCGGGAAACACCATATATTTT. Its translation is CASSLPGAGNTIYF.

The chain has TRBV25-1 and TRBJ1-1; D is uncertain. V lost 1 base to trimming and J lost 6 bases, with 18 bases between them. The CDR3 is 16 residues long. From germline, CDR1 is MGHDK and CDR2 SYGVNS. The CDR3 reads CASSELEINRRSEAFF. The CDR3 DNA follows: TGTGCCAGCAGTGAATTGGAGATAAATCGAAGGTCTGAAGCTTTCTTT.

The CDR3 bases are TGTGCCAGCAGGTTAGGGACAGGGGGCGAGCAGTTCTTC. This encodes CASRLGTGGEQFF. The rearrangement uses TRBV2 and TRBJ2-1, with 12 bases matching TRBD1. Germline V gene sequence: CDR1 SNHLY, CDR2 FYNNEI. The CDR3 runs to 13 residues. Losses at the gene ends were 6 bases for V and 10 bases for J; bases not matched to a gene: 4.

V is TRBV19 and J is TRBJ2-3; D remains ambiguous. This CDR3 is built from 12 residues. V lost 1 base and J 5 bases, leaving 4 bases between the germline ends. Per the germline V gene, CDR1 is LNHDA and CDR2 is SQIVND (reference sequence). The CDR3 here is CASSIVGDTQYF. The CDR3 DNA reads as TGTGCCAGTAGTATAGTCGGAGATACGCAGTATTTT.

V is TRBV30 and J is TRBJ2-2, with D tentatively TRBD1 (5 bases). Germline loops: CDR1 GTSNPN, CDR2 SVGIG (reference sequence). The CDR3 loop spans 15 amino acids. V was clipped by 7 bases and J by 1 base, with 16 bases between them. The CDR3 region is CALRPGHQNTGELFF. CDR3 DNA sequence: TGTGCCTTACGGCCCGGACACCAGAACACCGGGGAGCTGTTTTTT.

The chain uses TRBV7-9 and TRBJ2-3; tentative D call: TRBD1 (6 bases). The CDR3 has 16 residues. The germline V gene has CDR1 SEHNR and CDR2 FQNEAQ (reference sequence). Trimming cost V 3 bases and J 3 bases, with 16 bases left between them. The CDR3 protein is CASSLGHRVMTDTQYF. The CDR3 nucleotides are TGTGCCAGCAGCTTGGGACACAGGGTGATGACAGATACGCAGTATTTT.

The chain uses TRBV5-1 and TRBJ2-2; TRBD1 matches 12 bases. Germline CDR1 and CDR2: SGHRS and YFSETQ. V gave up 4 bases and J gave up 6 bases; unmatched junction bases: 19. This CDR3 has 20 amino acids. This chain's CDR3 is CASSHRPGQGARWVAGELFF. The CDR3 DNA is TGCGCCAGCAGCCATCGACCGGGACAGGGGGCAAGATGGGTGGCCGGGGAGCTGTTTTTT.

This chain links TRBV29-1 with TRBJ2-1; D perhaps matches TRBD1 (5 bases). This CDR3 is built from 14 residues. The germline V gene encodes CDR1 SQVTM and CDR2 ANQGSEA. V gave up 5 bases and J gave up 2 bases, with 13 bases separating them. This chain's CDR3 is CSVLTRVTYNEQFF. For the CDR3, the DNA is TGCAGCGTTCTAACCAGGGTCACCTACAATGAGCAGTTCTTC.

This clone was observed once. This sequence joins TRBV11-2 and TRBJ2-7; 13 bases line up with TRBD2. Germline CDR1 reads SGHAT; CDR2 reads FQNNGV. J lost 4 bases, V lost 5 bases, and 5 bases had no gene match. The CDR3 loop spans 15 amino acids. Here the CDR3 DNA reads TGTGCCAGCAGCCGAGGGACTAGCGGGACATACGAGCAGTACTTC. It translates to CASSRGTSGTYEQYF.

This chain links TRBV6-6 with TRBJ2-5, with 9 bases identical to TRBD1. This CDR3 is 15 amino acids long. Germline CDR1 MNHNY, CDR2 SVGAGI (reference sequence). V trimming: 6 bases; J trimming: 5 bases; junction bases outside the gene matches: 10. The CDR3 nucleotides are TGTGCCAGCAGCCACCGGACAGGGGTTCGGGAGACCCAGTACTTC. As protein: CASSHRTGVRETQYF.

This chain uses TRBV27 with TRBJ2-3; the match to TRBD2 covers 7 bases. The CDR3 contains 14 residues. Germline assignment: CDR1 MNHEY and CDR2 SMNVEV (reference sequence). V was clipped by 3 bases and J by 3 bases; unmatched bases: 3. The CDR3 sequence is CASSLGGVTDTQYF. In DNA form, the CDR3 reads TGTGCCAGCAGTTTGGGGGGGGTAACAGATACGCAGTATTTT.

This sequence joins TRBV30 and TRBJ1-1; possible D gene TRBD1, 6 bases. Germline V CDR1 and CDR2: GTSNPN, SVGIG (reference sequence). The CDR3 length is 14 residues. V was cut by 4 bases and J by 0 bases, with 12 bases left in between. CDR3 sequence reads: CAWNTGQMNTEAFF. The CDR3 DNA follows: TGTGCCTGGAATACCGGACAGATGAACACTGAAGCTTTCTTT.

The chain joins TRBV11-3 to TRBJ2-2; D is perhaps TRBD1 (5 bases). Trimming removed 4 bases from V and 3 bases from J, with 15 bases in between. The CDR3 has 16 amino acids. The germline CDR1 and CDR2 sequences are SGHNT and YENEEA. CDR3 coding DNA: TGTGCCAGCAGCTCCAGGGATAAGAAGGACACCGGGGAGCTGTTTTTT. Encoded protein: CASSSRDKKDTGELFF.

The chain links TRBV6-1 to TRBJ2-7; 9 positions agree with TRBD1. The CDR3 is 14 amino acids. V shed 3 bases and J 2 bases; nucleotides not matched to a gene: 2. In germline, CDR1 is MNHNS, CDR2 SASEGT. The CDR3 nucleotides are TGTGCCAGCAGTGATTGGGACAGGGCCTACGAGCAGTACTTC. Its protein product is CASSDWDRAYEQYF.

The genes are TRBV29-1 and TRBJ1-2, with TRBD1 identical over 9 bases. CDR1 is SQVTM and CDR2 is ANQGSEA in the germline V gene. CDR3 length: 15 residues. The junction had 8 bases not matched to a gene; V was cut back by 5 bases and J by 1 base. The CDR3 sequence is CSVMDRGQDNYGYTF. In nucleotides, the CDR3 is TGCAGCGTTATGGACAGGGGACAAGATAACTATGGCTACACCTTC.

The chain uses TRBV5-1 and TRBJ2-2; D remains unclear. Germline CDR1 is SGHRS and CDR2 is YFSETQ. Trimming cost V 1 base and J 1 base, with 5 bases left between them. The CDR3 sequence is 14 residues long. The CDR3 DNA follows: TGCGCCAGCAGCTTGAGACAGAACACCGGGGAGCTGTTTTTT. Translated, it gives CASSLRQNTGELFF.

The chain links TRBV2 to TRBJ1-5; 9 bases are shared with TRBD1. Looked up from germline, CDR1 is SNHLY and CDR2 is FYNNEI. This CDR3 is 14 amino acids long. The junction had 6 bases not matched to a gene; V was cut back by 7 bases and J by 5 bases. As DNA, the CDR3 is TGTGCCAGCAACCAGGGACAGGGTTATCAGCCCCAGCATTTT. It yields the protein CASNQGQGYQPQHF. The variable domain in full, with the rest retrieved from reference TRBV2 and TRBJ1-5, is EPEVTQTPSHQVTQMGQEVILRCVPISNHLYFYWYRQILGQKVEFLVSFYNNEISEKSEIFDDQFSVERPDGSNFTLKIRSTKLEDSAMYFCASNQGQGYQPQHFGDGTRLSIL.

The CDR3 DNA follows: TGTGCCAGTAGTACGACACCGACAGGGCGTCCCGGGGAGCTGTTTTTT. This codes for CASSTTPTGRPGELFF. The chain uses TRBV19 and TRBJ2-2, with 7 bases matching TRBD1. The CDR3 runs to 16 residues. The junction had 11 bases not matched to a gene; V was cut back by 4 bases and J by 6 bases. CDR1 is LNHDA and CDR2 is SQIVND in the germline V gene (reference sequence).